This paragraph covers one T cell receptor beta chain sequence. This sample was included in a study of blood T cell repertoires in COVID-19. CDR1 LNHDA and CDR2 SQIVND come from the germline V gene (reference sequence). The J segment lost 0 bases and the V segment lost 3 bases, leaving 4 bases of the junction unmatched. CDR3 length: 15 amino acids. Cohort 3 donors counted as recovered after two negative PCRs, clearance, or resolved symptoms. In the authors' workflow: Quantification of nucleated cells was approximated via reference gene primer amplification. The method was immunoSEQ multiplex PCR; TCRdb's version includes in-frame clones alone and lacks a portion of them. D and trimming come from the DNA, and the V and J calls and clone size come from that table. The repertoire has 150,000 to 200,000 clones, over 75% of them found once; the top ten carry about 10%.

The TCR was taken from a man aged 45-65 years who had recovered from COVID-19. J is TRBJ1-2 and V is TRBV19; 7 nucleotides align to TRBD1. Sequencing input: PBMCs or T cells enriched from blood (not recorded which). The CDR3 spells CASSMKGAPNYGYTF. The DNA of the CDR3 is TGTGCCAGTAGTATGAAGGGGGCCCCTAACTATGGCTACACCTTC.